The 32 T cell receptor beta chains below all came from one sample that was sequenced in a study of Ad26.COV2.S vaccination and SARS-CoV-2 variants. TCRdb's copy holds only in-frame clones and misses some; the assay was immunoSEQ multiplex PCR. The sample lists approximately 340,000 clones, 70% to 90% occurring once. Treatment indicated: about 20 received Ad26.COV2.S at low or high dose, single or two shots; 5 received placebo; per-sample allocation not given. Day 63 following the first vaccine or placebo injection was when the samples were taken. This sample comprised peripheral blood, obtained in a trial of Ad26.COV2.S vaccine versus placebo. The receptors derive from a person aged 18 to 65 who received the Ad26.COV2.S COVID-19 vaccine or a placebo.

The V and J genes are TRBV29-1 and TRBJ1-1; D may be TRBD1 (6 bases). This CDR3 is built from 12 residues. Germline CDR1 is SQVTM and CDR2 is ANQGSEA. Trimming pared 4 bases from V and 4 bases from J, leaving 10 bases between. CDR3 sequence: CSVAPDSTEAFF. The CDR3 DNA follows: TGCAGCGTTGCCCCGGACAGCACTGAAGCTTTCTTT.

This chain connects TRBV5-8 to TRBJ2-3; D gene uncertain. The V gene's germline CDR1 is SGHTS and CDR2 YDEGEE. The CDR3 runs 16 residues. V was cut by 4 bases and J by 0 bases, with 15 bases left in between. CDR3 amino acids: CASSPGRVRSTDTQYF. In nucleotides, the CDR3 is TGTGCCAGCAGCCCGGGTAGGGTAAGAAGCACAGATACGCAGTATTTT.

The rearrangement joins TRBV3-1 (or the pseudogene TRBV3-2) to TRBJ2-1; maybe TRBD2 (5 bases). Germline lookup yields CDR1 LGHDT and CDR2 YNNKEL (reference sequence). CDR3 length: 15 residues. Deletions cut 2 bases from V and 0 bases from J, with 8 bases between. The DNA for the CDR3 is TGTGCCAGCAGCCAACCCAGCGGCTCCTACAATGAGCAGTTCTTC. It is translated as CASSQPSGSYNEQFF.

The chain has TRBV6-1 and TRBJ2-1; D possibly corresponds to TRBD2 (7 bases). Germline V CDR1 and CDR2: MNHNS, SASEGT. Trimming pared 2 bases from V and 5 bases from J, leaving 13 bases between. This CDR3 has 15 amino acids. The CDR3 here is CASSEWGGVNNEQFF. The DNA for the CDR3 is TGTGCCAGCAGTGAATGGGGGGGCGTCAACAATGAGCAGTTCTTC.

V and J are TRBV4-2 and TRBJ2-1; D possibly corresponds to TRBD2 (5 bases). This CDR3 has 16 amino acids. Looked up from germline, CDR1 is LGHNA and CDR2 is YNFKEQ. V shed 0 bases and J shed 1 base, with 10 bases lying between them. CDR3 in DNA: TGTGCCAGCAGCCAAGATCTGAGGGTGTCCTACAATGAGCAGTTCTTC. As protein: CASSQDLRVSYNEQFF.

This sequence joins TRBV6-7 and TRBJ1-6, with 9 bases aligning to TRBD1. TRBV6-7 is an ORF; its function is uncertain. V shed 5 bases, J shed 2 bases, and the junction held 7 bases outside the gene matches. The CDR3 length is 17 residues. CDR3 DNA: TGTGCCAGCAGTCCCGGGACAGGGAGCGCCTATAATTCACCCCTCCACTTT. Protein product: CASSPGTGSAYNSPLHF.

The chain employs TRBV6-2 or TRBV6-3 and TRBJ2-6; D might be TRBD1 (7 bases). The CDR3 loop spans 18 amino acids. Trimming stripped 5 bases from V and 2 bases from J, with 19 bases between. Per germline, CDR1 MNHEY and CDR2 SVGEGT. The CDR3 nucleotides read TGTGCCAGCAGTCAGGACAGGCGGGATCTCCCTGGGGCCAACGTCCTGACTTTC. Amino acids: CASSQDRRDLPGANVLTF.

The chain couples TRBV2 to TRBJ1-6; D possibly corresponds to TRBD1 (5 bases). Trimming left V 4 bases short and J 9 bases short, with 16 bases between. This CDR3 spans 15 amino acids. CDR1 and CDR2 from the germline V gene are SNHLY and FYNNEI. The CDR3 DNA is TGTGCCAGCAGTGCCGGACATTTCCGATCTTCACCCCTCCACTTT. This gives the protein CASSAGHFRSSPLHF.

This clone was picked up one time. This sample also contains other DNA sequences that code for the same CDR3. This chain uses TRBV29-1 with TRBJ1-1; D uncertain. Trimming stripped 6 bases from V and 1 base from J, with 9 bases between. The germline gives CDR1 SQVTM, CDR2 ANQGSEA. This CDR3 comprises 12 residues. The CDR3 is CSVRTGNTEAFF. As DNA, the CDR3 is TGCAGCGTCCGGACGGGGAACACTGAAGCTTTCTTT.

This sequence joins TRBV27 and TRBJ1-1; D is ambiguous. This CDR3 region has 14 residues. V dropped 5 bases and J dropped 1 base, with 11 bases sitting between them. The germline gives CDR1 MNHEY, CDR2 SMNVEV (reference sequence). CDR3 protein: CASSRGLQNTEAFF. In nucleotides, the CDR3 is TGTGCCAGCAGTCGCGGGCTTCAGAACACTGAAGCTTTCTTT.

The CDR3 DNA follows: TGTGCCACCAGCAGGCGGACAGCAACTAATGAAAAACTGTTTTTT. Residues: CATSRRTATNEKLFF. The rearrangement joins TRBV15 to TRBJ1-4, with D possibly matching TRBD1 (6 bases). Looked up from germline, CDR1 is LNHNV and CDR2 is YYDKDF (reference sequence). This CDR3 spans 15 amino acids. The V end was cut by 3 bases, the J end by 0 bases, with 8 bases between.

This sequence joins TRBV7-9 and TRBJ2-5; the D gene is possibly TRBD2 (6 bases). CDR1 is SEHNR, CDR2 FQNEAQ, per germline (reference sequence). The V gene lost 5 bases and the J gene lost 2 bases, with 24 bases spanning the gap. The CDR3 is made up of 18 amino acids. CDR3 residues: CASSPPGLEILGQETQYF. As DNA, the CDR3 is TGTGCCAGCAGCCCCCCGGGACTCGAGATTCTTGGGCAAGAGACCCAGTACTTC.

The rearrangement links TRBV29-1 to TRBJ1-5; D remains unclear. Germline CDR1 is SQVTM and CDR2 is ANQGSEA. This CDR3 spans 12 amino acids. V was trimmed by 4 bases and J by 3 bases, leaving 7 bases between them. The CDR3 sequence is CSVVTANQPQHF. The DNA of the CDR3 is TGCAGCGTTGTAACGGCCAATCAGCCCCAGCATTTT.

The chain has TRBV7-9 and TRBJ1-1, with a weak D call TRBD1 (5 bases). Trimming removed 8 bases at V and 8 bases at J, with 15 bases between. Germline lookup yields CDR1 SEHNR and CDR2 FQNEAQ (reference sequence). This CDR3 spans 12 amino acids. The CDR3 DNA reads TGTGCCAGCGGCAGGGAACCTGCCGAAGCTTTCTTT. Translating it yields CASGREPAEAFF.

The rearrangement joins TRBV30 to TRBJ2-7; 8 bases fit TRBD2. CDR3 size: 13 residues. After removal of 3 bases from V and 4 bases from J, the junction contained 5 bases not matched to a gene. Germline V gives CDR1 GTSNPN, CDR2 SVGIG (reference sequence). CDR3 in amino acids: CAWRQAGVYEQYF. The CDR3 coding sequence is TGTGCCTGGAGACAAGCGGGGGTATACGAGCAGTACTTC.

The J gene is TRBJ2-3, the V gene TRBV2, with TRBD2 identical over 7 bases. V lost 7 bases and J lost 3; bases outside the gene matches: 16. Germline V CDR1 and CDR2: SNHLY, FYNNEI. This CDR3 has 17 amino acids. CDR3 DNA sequence: TGTGCCAGCAAGGAGGGGAAGAGCGGGGCAGCAACAGATACGCAGTATTTT. It yields the protein CASKEGKSGAATDTQYF.

The chain employs TRBV7-9 and TRBJ2-7, with 11 bases lining up with TRBD1. V dropped 4 bases and J dropped 3; count of bases not matched to a gene: 5. Germline values: CDR1 SEHNR, CDR2 FQNEAQ (reference sequence). The CDR3 totals 15 residues. CDR3 bases: TGTGCCAGCAGCTCGGGACAGGGGGACTTCTACGAGCAGTACTTC. It is translated as CASSSGQGDFYEQYF.

The chain is built from TRBV2 and TRBJ2-7; unclear D gene. Germline-derived CDR1 and CDR2 are SNHLY and FYNNEI. V dropped 5 bases and J dropped 4 bases, with 9 bases sitting between them. The CDR3 runs to 12 residues. Here the CDR3 reads CASSPTWYEQYF. The CDR3 DNA sequence: TGTGCCAGCAGTCCTACCTGGTACGAGCAGTACTTC.

The chain has TRBV12-5 and TRBJ1-5; TRBD1 agrees at 10 bases. The CDR3 runs to 19 residues. Germline V gene data show CDR1 as LGHNT and CDR2 as FRNRAP. V gave up 2 bases and J gave up 6 bases; unmatched junction bases: 16. This CDR3 reads CASGLIRDRGRGGGQPQHF. The CDR3 DNA sequence: TGTGCTAGTGGTTTGATCCGGGACAGGGGAAGGGGCGGGGGTCAGCCCCAGCATTTT.

This clone was recorded only once. The chain uses TRBV11-2 and TRBJ2-1; either TRBD1 or TRBD2 may fit D (5 bases each). This CDR3 comprises 15 residues. V lost 4 bases, J lost 2 bases, and 12 bases lay in between. Germline CDR1 and CDR2: SGHAT and FQNNGV. For the CDR3, the DNA is TGTGCCAGCAGCTCCCTCGGGACCACCTACAATGAGCAGTTCTTC. Its translation is CASSSLGTTYNEQFF. The complete variable domain, with remaining parts taken from reference TRBV11-2 and TRBJ2-1, reads EAGVAQSPRYKIIEKRQSVAFWCNPISGHATLYWYQQILGQGPKLLIQFQNNGVVDDSQLPKDRFSAERLKGVDSTLKIQPAKLEDSAVYLCASSSLGTTYNEQFFGPGTRLTVL.

The chain links TRBV6-5 to TRBJ2-7; maybe TRBD2 (5 bases). The germline V gene encodes CDR1 MNHEY and CDR2 SVGAGI. The CDR3 spans 14 residues. V was clipped by 5 bases and J by 4 bases, with 15 bases between them. The CDR3 protein is CASSPRELGYEQYF. CDR3 nucleotide sequence: TGTGCCAGCAGTCCCCGGGAACTTGGGTACGAGCAGTACTTC.

V usage is TRBV6-5 and J usage is TRBJ1-1, with 7 bases fitting TRBD1. Germline trimming cut 5 bases from V and 4 bases from J; bases unmatched to any gene: 4. Germline CDR1 reads MNHEY; CDR2 reads SVGAGI. CDR3 length: 13 amino acids. CDR3: CASSQRQGTEAFF. CDR3 coding DNA: TGTGCCAGCAGTCAAAGACAGGGCACTGAAGCTTTCTTT.

The chain couples TRBV2 to TRBJ1-1; D not resolved. V dropped 2 bases and J dropped 1 base, with 5 bases sitting between them. The CDR3 sequence is 13 residues long. The germline CDR1 and CDR2 sequences are SNHLY and FYNNEI. The CDR3 region is CASSERANTEAFF. CDR3 DNA sequence: TGTGCCAGCAGTGAACGGGCGAACACTGAAGCTTTCTTT.

V gene TRBV5-1 combines with J gene TRBJ1-4, with D unresolved. This CDR3 region has 13 residues. V shed 2 bases and J shed 8 bases, with 10 bases lying between them. In germline, CDR1 is SGHRS, CDR2 YFSETQ. The CDR3 sequence: CASSFGSGEKLFF. For the CDR3, the DNA is TGCGCCAGCAGCTTTGGTTCGGGGGAAAAACTGTTTTTT.

The chain is built from TRBV13 and TRBJ1-6; D unclear. The CDR3 covers 12 residues. Germline values: CDR1 PRHDT, CDR2 FYEKMQ (reference sequence). Trimming left V 5 bases short and J 12 bases short, with 11 bases between. The CDR3 nucleotides read TGTGCCAGCAGCCAAACGGGTAGACCCCTCCACTTT. Amino acids: CASSQTGRPLHF.

The chain combines TRBV6-6 with TRBJ1-6; TRBD1 agrees at 7 bases. Losses at the gene ends were 2 bases for V and 7 bases for J; bases not matched to a gene: 2. The CDR3 spans 14 residues. Germline V gives CDR1 MNHNY, CDR2 SVGAGI (reference sequence). DNA of the CDR3: TGTGCCAGCAGTTACCGGGACAGAAATTCACCCCTCCACTTT. Its protein product is CASSYRDRNSPLHF.

The chain has TRBV7-2 and TRBJ2-3, with D perhaps TRBD1 or TRBD2 (6 bases each). Germline V gene data show CDR1 as SGHTA and CDR2 as FQGNSA. Trimming took off 2 bases at V and 3 bases at J, with 21 bases between the two ends. The CDR3 length is 18 residues. CDR3 sequence: CASSLKGLGGGLTDTQYF. The CDR3 DNA sequence: TGTGCCAGCAGCTTAAAAGGCTTAGGAGGGGGGTTAACAGATACGCAGTATTTT.

The chain has TRBV7-9 and TRBJ1-2; D not resolved. The germline gives CDR1 SEHNR, CDR2 FQNEAQ (reference sequence). This CDR3 spans 16 amino acids. V shed 0 bases and J shed 3 bases, with 14 bases lying between them. CDR3 sequence (DNA): TGTGCCAGCAGCTTAGCGGTGTCAGCTACTGACTATGGCTACACCTTC. Its protein is CASSLAVSATDYGYTF.

V is TRBV19 and J is TRBJ2-2; D gene uncertain. V was shortened by 2 bases and J by 2 bases, with 12 bases between the two germline ends. The germline gives CDR1 LNHDA, CDR2 SQIVND (reference sequence). The CDR3 extends over 16 amino acids. The CDR3 loop is CASSIISAVNTGELFF. CDR3 nucleotides: TGTGCCAGTAGTATAATATCGGCAGTCAACACCGGGGAGCTGTTTTTT.

The rearrangement links TRBV5-1 to TRBJ2-3; D unresolved. The germline V gene has CDR1 SGHRS and CDR2 YFSETQ. Trimming stripped 4 bases from V and 4 bases from J, with 7 bases between. There are 12 residues in the CDR3. For the CDR3, the DNA is TGCGCCAGCAGCCCCAGCGCAGATACGCAGTATTTT. Amino acid sequence: CASSPSADTQYF.

This clone came up once. This chain uses TRBV11-2 with TRBJ2-7, with 11 bases identical to TRBD2. The CDR3 extends over 15 amino acids. J was trimmed by 2 bases and V by 3 bases; bases with no gene match: 3. Looked up from germline, CDR1 is SGHAT and CDR2 is FQNNGV. CDR3 residues: CASSFSGRDPYEQYF. Written as DNA, the CDR3 is TGTGCCAGCAGCTTTAGCGGGAGGGATCCCTACGAGCAGTACTTC.

This clone was recorded once. The chain links TRBV29-1 to TRBJ2-6; D gene unclear. The length of the CDR3 is 13 residues. V shed 4 bases and J shed 4 bases, with 8 bases lying between them. Germline CDR1 is SQVTM and CDR2 is ANQGSEA. CDR3 sequence: CSVGVWGANVLTF. CDR3 coding DNA: TGCAGCGTTGGGGTGTGGGGGGCCAACGTCCTGACTTTC.